These 25 T cell receptor beta chains came from one sample sequenced in a study of shared clonotypes between healthy human individuals. Profiling relied on immunoSEQ multiplex PCR, and the TCRdb table lists in-frame clones only, not all of them. The sample records about 2.3 million clones, less than 95% being singletons. Input material: naive CD4+ T cells from PBMCs. Noted subset: CD45RA+ positively selected. The receptors derive from a man aged 18-30 years in good health. Some clones in this sample may be carry-over from other donors' samples.

The chain has TRBV4-2 and TRBJ2-7; 9 positions match TRBD2. J lost 4 bases, V lost 2 bases, and 12 bases had no gene match. The germline gives CDR1 LGHNA, CDR2 YNFKEQ. CDR3 length equals 17 residues. CDR3 region: CASSQQAGASGIYEQYF. The CDR3 DNA reads as TGTGCCAGCAGCCAACAAGCGGGGGCTAGCGGGATATACGAGCAGTACTTC.

V usage is TRBV7-9 and J usage is TRBJ2-5; no definite D call. Germline V gene data show CDR1 as SEHNR and CDR2 as FQNEAQ (reference sequence). The CDR3 runs to 13 residues. Trimming pared 3 bases from V and 4 bases from J, leaving 9 bases between. The CDR3 reads CASSFISRETQYF. CDR3 nucleotide sequence: TGTGCCAGCAGCTTTATTAGCCGAGAGACCCAGTACTTC. Full variable domain (rest looked up from reference TRBV7-9 and TRBJ2-5): DTGVSQNPRHKITKRGQNVTFRCDPISEHNRLYWYRQTLGQGPEFLTYFQNEAQLEKSRLLSDRFSAERPKGSFSTLEIQRTEQGDSAMYLCASSFISRETQYFGPGTRLLVL.

This clone came up a few times. This CDR3 is also generated by other DNA sequences in the sample. This chain connects TRBV28 to TRBJ2-7, with unresolved D. Germline assignment: CDR1 MDHEN and CDR2 SYDVKM. Deletions cut 1 base from V and 5 bases from J, with 0 bases between. The CDR3 is made up of 10 amino acids. The CDR3 loop reads CASSLYEQYF. CDR3 nucleotides: TGTGCCAGCAGTTTATACGAGCAGTACTTC.

The rearrangement uses TRBV30 and TRBJ1-6; D ambiguous. CDR1 is GTSNPN, CDR2 SVGIG, per germline (reference sequence). Trimming took off 1 base at V and 7 bases at J, with 11 bases between the two ends. The CDR3 is 14 residues long. CDR3: CAWSGVGVNSPLHF. Here the CDR3 DNA reads TGTGCCTGGAGTGGGGTTGGGGTCAATTCACCCCTCCACTTT. The variable domain in full, completed from reference TRBV30 and TRBJ1-6, reads SQTIHQWPATLVQPVGSPLSLECTVEGTSNPNLYWYRQAAGRGLQLLFYSVGIGQISSEVPQNLSASRPQDRQFILSSKKLLLSDSGFYLCAWSGVGVNSPLHFGNGTRLTVT.

The rearrangement uses TRBV6-5 and TRBJ2-7, with unresolved D. CDR1 is MNHEY and CDR2 is SVGAGI in the germline V gene. CDR3 size: 13 residues. The V gene lost 3 bases and the J gene lost 0 bases, with 6 bases spanning the gap. CDR3 sequence (DNA): TGTGCCAGCAGTTATCTCCACTCCTACGAGCAGTACTTC. Amino acid sequence: CASSYLHSYEQYF.

The chain joins TRBV5-1 to TRBJ2-7, with TRBD1 as a possible D gene (5 bases). V shed 4 bases and J shed 5 bases, with 22 bases lying between them. Germline CDR1 is SGHRS and CDR2 is YFSETQ. This CDR3 spans 16 amino acids. CDR3 sequence: CASSVVGLTGSNEQYF. The CDR3 region has the DNA TGCGCCAGCAGCGTTGTAGGATTAACAGGTTCCAACGAGCAGTACTTC. Drawing the rest from reference TRBV5-1 and TRBJ2-7, the complete variable domain is KAGVTQTPRYLIKTRGQQVTLSCSPISGHRSVSWYQQTPGQGLQFLFEYFSETQRNKGNFPGRFSGRQFSNSRSEMNVSTLELGDSALYLCASSVVGLTGSNEQYFGPGTRLTVT.

J is TRBJ2-7 and V is TRBV6-1; 11 bases align to TRBD2. This CDR3 has 15 residues. The germline V gene has CDR1 MNHNS and CDR2 SASEGT. V shed 6 bases, J shed 1 base, and the junction held 5 bases outside the gene matches. CDR3 DNA sequence: TGTGCCAGCAGGGGGACTAGCGGACTTTCCTACGAGCAGTACTTC. Translated, it gives CASRGTSGLSYEQYF.

The chain is built from TRBV7-3 and TRBJ1-1; TRBD1 matches at 8 bases. V shed 3 bases, J shed 4 bases, and the junction held 4 bases outside the gene matches. In germline, CDR1 is SGHTA, CDR2 FQGTGA. The CDR3 has 14 amino acids. The CDR3 here is CASSFDRGSTEAFF. As DNA, the CDR3 is TGTGCCAGCAGCTTCGACAGGGGAAGCACTGAAGCTTTCTTT.

This clone was seen more than once but under ten times. The V gene is TRBV10-1, the J gene TRBJ1-1; the D is unclear. Germline CDR1 and CDR2: WNHNN and SYGVQD (reference sequence). V was pared by 4 bases and J by 4 bases, with 10 bases between. This CDR3 comprises 13 residues. CDR3 nucleotides: TGCGCCAGCAGTGTTGGGAAATTCACTGAAGCTTTCTTT. It yields the protein CASSVGKFTEAFF.

The chain combines TRBV5-1 with TRBJ2-5; D gene unclear. The V end was cut by 8 bases, the J end by 9 bases, with 23 bases between. The CDR3 contains 14 residues. Germline V CDR1 and CDR2: SGHRS, YFSETQ. The CDR3, as DNA: TGCGCCAGTATGGTGGGTGAGGCAATTGGGGCCCAGTACTTC. Its translation: CASMVGEAIGAQYF.

Concerning this clone: The same CDR3 arises from other DNA sequences in this sample as well. This chain connects TRBV6-1 to TRBJ1-3; D unclear. Germline CDR1 reads MNHNS; CDR2 reads SASEGT. The CDR3 is 12 amino acids. V lost 2 bases and J 4 bases, leaving 3 bases between the germline ends. The DNA for the CDR3 is TGTGCCAGCAGTGAACAGGGAAACACCATATATTTT. Protein sequence: CASSEQGNTIYF.

The rearrangement joins TRBV7-2 to TRBJ2-7; TRBD2 agrees at 10 bases. V trimming: 5 bases; J trimming: 4 bases; junction bases outside the gene matches: 17. Looked up from germline, CDR1 is SGHTA and CDR2 is FQGNSA. CDR3 size: 18 residues. CDR3 in amino acids: CASSPTGLLAGEAYEQYF. The CDR3 nucleotides are TGTGCCAGCAGCCCCACGGGACTTCTAGCGGGAGAGGCATACGAGCAGTACTTC.

CDR3 DNA sequence: TGTGCCAGCAGTCACCGGGACAGTAACTACAATGAGCAGTTCTTC. It yields the protein CASSHRDSNYNEQFF. The rearrangement joins TRBV25-1 to TRBJ2-1; TRBD1 aligns across 7 bases. Unmatched junction bases numbered 7, after V lost 5 bases and J lost 3 bases. The CDR3 consists of 15 residues. The germline gives CDR1 MGHDK, CDR2 SYGVNS.

V is TRBV19 and J is TRBJ2-5; 10 nucleotides match TRBD2. This CDR3 contains 17 residues. Germline V lookup: CDR1 LNHDA, CDR2 SQIVND (reference sequence). Trimming took 6 bases from V and 2 from J; bases not matched to a gene: 12. CDR3 loop: CASSPASGRQGQETQYF. CDR3 sequence (DNA): TGTGCCAGTAGCCCGGCTAGCGGGAGACAGGGGCAAGAGACCCAGTACTTC.

The chain couples TRBV18 to TRBJ1-4; D gene uncertain. This CDR3 contains 15 residues. Per the germline V gene, CDR1 is KGHSH and CDR2 is LQKENI. V shed 4 bases and J shed 5 bases, with 14 bases lying between them. CDR3 bases: TGTGCCAGCTCACTGGGAGCCGCAGGAAATGAAAAACTGTTTTTT. Translated: CASSLGAAGNEKLFF.

The chain uses TRBV27 and TRBJ2-5; D might be TRBD1 (6 bases). The CDR3 covers 13 residues. CDR1 and CDR2 (germline): MNHEY, SMNVEV (reference sequence). The V end lost 8 bases, the J end lost 4 bases, and 14 bases lay between the germline ends. CDR3 region: CASAQGSVETQYF. CDR3 nucleotide sequence: TGTGCCAGCGCCCAGGGGAGTGTAGAGACCCAGTACTTC.

In regard to this clone: The sample holds other DNA sequences that translate to the same CDR3. This chain links TRBV5-5 with TRBJ2-7; D remains ambiguous. The CDR3 is made up of 11 amino acids. Per the germline V gene, CDR1 is SGHKS and CDR2 is YYEKEE (reference sequence). Trimming shortened V by 4 bases and J by 3 bases, and 5 bases separated the two germline ends. CDR3 residues: CASSLNYEQYF. The CDR3 coding sequence is TGTGCCAGCAGCCTTAACTACGAGCAGTACTTC.

The CDR3 DNA reads TGTGCCAGCAGCTACAGATCGGACGCCCACGAGCAGTACTTC. It is translated as CASSYRSDAHEQYF. The chain joins TRBV7-9 to TRBJ2-7, with D unresolved. CDR1 and CDR2 from the germline V gene are SEHNR and FQNEAQ (reference sequence). Trimming removed 4 bases from V and 5 bases from J, with 15 bases in between. This CDR3 spans 14 amino acids.

In the case of this clone: Additional DNA sequences in this sample encode the identical CDR3. The V and J genes are TRBV4-1 and TRBJ2-7; 13 bases fit TRBD2. CDR1 MGHRA and CDR2 YSYEKL come from the germline V gene. J gave up 4 bases and V 2 bases, and 2 bases lay outside the gene matches. The CDR3 is 15 amino acids. The CDR3 spells CASSQPTSGRYEQYF. The DNA of the CDR3 is TGCGCCAGCAGCCAACCGACTAGCGGGAGGTACGAGCAGTACTTC.

A single count supports this clone. CDR3 DNA: TGTGCCAGCAGCTTGGCACTAGCTACTCCCTACGAGCAGTACTTC. It yields the protein CASSLALATPYEQYF. The rearrangement uses TRBV5-4 and TRBJ2-7; possibly TRBD2 for D (6 bases). From germline, CDR1 is SGHNT and CDR2 YYREEE (reference sequence). This CDR3 is built from 15 residues. V lost 0 bases and J lost 2, with 12 bases in between.

This clone was recorded once. This same CDR3 is encoded by further DNA sequences in the sample. The chain joins TRBV29-1 to TRBJ2-7; 13 positions agree with TRBD2. The junction had 4 bases not matched to a gene; V was cut back by 5 bases and J by 3 bases. This CDR3 contains 14 residues. The germline gives CDR1 SQVTM, CDR2 ANQGSEA. The CDR3 sequence is CSVTGLAGVYEQYF. The CDR3 coding sequence is TGCAGCGTTACAGGACTAGCGGGAGTCTACGAGCAGTACTTC.

This clone was seen just once. The chain recombines TRBV7-8 with TRBJ2-7; 9 bases match TRBD1. CDR1 is SGHVS, CDR2 FQNEAQ, per germline. CDR3 size: 14 residues. V lost 5 bases to trimming and J lost 2 bases; unmatched junction nucleotides: 4. CDR3 amino acids: CASSKDRGPYEQYF. The CDR3, as DNA: TGTGCCAGCAGCAAGGACAGGGGACCCTACGAGCAGTACTTC.

The chain recombines TRBV7-6 with TRBJ1-2, with a tentative D call TRBD1 (6 bases). The CDR3 loop spans 13 amino acids. Trimming took off 3 bases at V and 2 bases at J, with 7 bases between the two ends. Germline CDR1 is SGHVS and CDR2 is FNYEAQ. The CDR3 loop is CASSLDSNYGYTF. The CDR3 DNA sequence: TGTGCCAGCAGCTTGGACAGCAACTATGGCTACACCTTC.

In regard to this clone: A much larger clonotype is one base distant, so this may be a read error. The CDR3 region is CASSLHTDTQYF. The CDR3 DNA is TGTGCCAGCAGCTTGCACACAGATACGCAGTATTTT. V and J are TRBV11-2 and TRBJ2-3; D is undetermined. The CDR3 covers 12 residues. V lost 3 bases and J lost 2, with 3 bases in between. CDR1 and CDR2 (germline): SGHAT, FQNNGV.

The chain recombines TRBV5-1 with TRBJ2-5; D remains unclear. V was clipped by 0 bases and J by 0 bases, with 6 bases between them. The germline V gene has CDR1 SGHRS and CDR2 YFSETQ. The CDR3 is 14 residues long. CDR3 loop: CASSLGLDQETQYF. The CDR3 DNA reads as TGCGCCAGCAGCTTGGGGCTAGACCAAGAGACCCAGTACTTC.